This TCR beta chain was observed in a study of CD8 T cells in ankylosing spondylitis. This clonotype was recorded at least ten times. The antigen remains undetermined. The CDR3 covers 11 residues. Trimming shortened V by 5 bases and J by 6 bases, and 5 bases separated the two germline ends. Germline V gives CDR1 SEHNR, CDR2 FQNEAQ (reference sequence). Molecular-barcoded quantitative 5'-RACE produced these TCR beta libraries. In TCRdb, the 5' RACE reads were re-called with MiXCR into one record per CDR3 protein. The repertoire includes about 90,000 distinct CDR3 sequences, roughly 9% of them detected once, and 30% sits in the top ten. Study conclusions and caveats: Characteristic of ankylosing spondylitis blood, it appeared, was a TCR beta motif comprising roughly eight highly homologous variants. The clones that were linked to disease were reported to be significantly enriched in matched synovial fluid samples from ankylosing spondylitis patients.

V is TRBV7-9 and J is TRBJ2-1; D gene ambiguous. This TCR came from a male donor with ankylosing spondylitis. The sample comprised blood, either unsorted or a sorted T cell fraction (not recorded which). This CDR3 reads CASSLRNEQFF. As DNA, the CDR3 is TGTGCCAGCAGCCTACGCAATGAGCAGTTCTTC.